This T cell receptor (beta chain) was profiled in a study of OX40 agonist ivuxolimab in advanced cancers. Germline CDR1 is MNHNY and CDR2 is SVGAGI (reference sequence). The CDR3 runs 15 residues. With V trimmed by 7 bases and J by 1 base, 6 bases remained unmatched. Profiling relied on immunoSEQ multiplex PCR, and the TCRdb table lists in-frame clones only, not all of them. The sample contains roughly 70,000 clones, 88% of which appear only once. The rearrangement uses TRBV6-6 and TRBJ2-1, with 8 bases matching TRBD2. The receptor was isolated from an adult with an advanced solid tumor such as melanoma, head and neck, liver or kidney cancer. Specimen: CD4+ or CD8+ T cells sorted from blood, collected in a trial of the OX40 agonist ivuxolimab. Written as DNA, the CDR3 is TGTGCCAGCAAGGCGGGGGGCGCTTCCTACAATGAGCAGTTCTTC. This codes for CASKAGGASYNEQFF.